Reported below is one T cell receptor beta chain. Repertoires were generated with immunoSEQ multiplex PCR, while TCRdb's copy carries only in-frame clones and drops some. The sample shows roughly 45,000 clones, about 95% of them seen only once. The entry originates in a study of preoperative IRX-2 immunotherapy in early breast cancer. As for treatment: preoperative locoregional IRX-2 cytokine immunotherapy. Preoperative locoregional IRX-2 cytokine immunotherapy was tested in the phase Ib source study. Sequencing used tumor tissue, obtained after IRX-2 immunotherapy. The clonotype originates from a human donor with breast cancer.

CDR3 sequence reads: CASSLGAGTFNQPQHF. The CDR3 DNA reads TGTGCCAGCAGCTTAGGGGCCGGGACATTTAATCAGCCCCAGCATTTT. The chain links TRBV7-8 to TRBJ1-5; D is possibly TRBD1 (6 bases). V shed 1 base and J shed 4 bases, with 14 bases lying between them. Germline-derived CDR1 and CDR2 are SGHVS and FQNEAQ. The CDR3 totals 16 residues.